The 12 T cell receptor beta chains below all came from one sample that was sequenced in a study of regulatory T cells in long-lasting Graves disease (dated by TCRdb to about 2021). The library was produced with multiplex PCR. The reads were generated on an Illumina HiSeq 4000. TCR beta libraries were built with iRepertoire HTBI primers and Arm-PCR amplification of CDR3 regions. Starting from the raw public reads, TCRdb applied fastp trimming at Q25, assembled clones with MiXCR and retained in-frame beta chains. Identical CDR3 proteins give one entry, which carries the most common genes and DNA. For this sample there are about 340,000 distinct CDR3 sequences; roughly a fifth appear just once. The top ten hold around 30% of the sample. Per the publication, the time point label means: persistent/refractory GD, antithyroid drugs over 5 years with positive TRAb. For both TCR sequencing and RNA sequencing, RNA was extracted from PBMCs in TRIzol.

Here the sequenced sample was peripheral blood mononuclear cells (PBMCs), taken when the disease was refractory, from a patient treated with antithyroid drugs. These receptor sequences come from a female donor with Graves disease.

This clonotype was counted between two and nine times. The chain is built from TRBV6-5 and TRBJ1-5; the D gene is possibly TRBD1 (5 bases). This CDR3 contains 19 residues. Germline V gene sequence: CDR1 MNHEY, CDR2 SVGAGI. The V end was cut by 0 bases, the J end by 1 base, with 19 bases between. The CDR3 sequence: CASSYSIPGRLGSNQPQHF. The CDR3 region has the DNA TGTGCCAGCAGTTACTCGATTCCAGGGAGATTAGGGAGCAATCAGCCCCAGCATTTT.

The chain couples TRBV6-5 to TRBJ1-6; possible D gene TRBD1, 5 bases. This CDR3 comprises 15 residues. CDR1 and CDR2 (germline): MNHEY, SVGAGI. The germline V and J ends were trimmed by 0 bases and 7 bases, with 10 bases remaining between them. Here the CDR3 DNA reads TGTGCCAGCAGTTACTCGGCAGGGAACAATTCACCCCTCCACTTT. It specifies CASSYSAGNNSPLHF.

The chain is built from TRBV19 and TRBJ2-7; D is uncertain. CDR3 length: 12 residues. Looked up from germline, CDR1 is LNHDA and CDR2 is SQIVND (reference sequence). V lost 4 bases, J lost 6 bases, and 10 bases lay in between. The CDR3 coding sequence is TGTGCCAGTAGTAATACCAGAGGCGAGCAGTACTTC. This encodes CASSNTRGEQYF.

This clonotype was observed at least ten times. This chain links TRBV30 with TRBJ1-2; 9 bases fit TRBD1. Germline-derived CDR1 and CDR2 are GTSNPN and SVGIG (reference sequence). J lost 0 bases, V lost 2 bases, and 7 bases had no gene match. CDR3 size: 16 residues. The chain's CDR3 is CAWSPWDRASNYGYTF. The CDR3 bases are TGTGCCTGGAGTCCTTGGGACAGGGCTTCTAACTATGGCTACACCTTC.

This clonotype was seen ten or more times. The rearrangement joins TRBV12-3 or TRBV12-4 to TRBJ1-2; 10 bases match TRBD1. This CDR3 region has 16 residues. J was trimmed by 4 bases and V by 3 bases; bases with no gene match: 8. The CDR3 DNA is TGTGCCAGCAGTTTGGCAGACAGGGGGCTGGTCTATGGCTACACCTTC. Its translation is CASSLADRGLVYGYTF.

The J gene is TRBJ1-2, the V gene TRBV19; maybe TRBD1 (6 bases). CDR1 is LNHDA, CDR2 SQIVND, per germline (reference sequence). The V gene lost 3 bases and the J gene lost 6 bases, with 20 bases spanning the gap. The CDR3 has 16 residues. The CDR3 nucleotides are TGTGCCAGTAGTATCTTGGAATACTCAGGGGCCCATGGCTACACCTTC. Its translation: CASSILEYSGAHGYTF.

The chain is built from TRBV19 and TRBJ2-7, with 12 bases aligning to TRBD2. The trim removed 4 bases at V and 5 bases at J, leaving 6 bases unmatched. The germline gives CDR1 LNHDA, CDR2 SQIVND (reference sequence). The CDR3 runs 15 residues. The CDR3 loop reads CASSTRTSGIHEQYF. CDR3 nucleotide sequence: TGTGCCAGTAGTACCCGGACTAGCGGGATCCACGAGCAGTACTTC.

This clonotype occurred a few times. CDR3 sequence reads: CASSKGPGLYGYTF. DNA for the CDR3: TGTGCCAGCAGTAAGGGCCCGGGGCTCTATGGCTACACCTTC. The chain has TRBV6-1 and TRBJ1-2; a weak D match, TRBD1 (5 bases). CDR1 and CDR2 (germline): MNHNS, SASEGT. Deletions cut 5 bases from V and 4 bases from J, with 14 bases between. The CDR3 spans 14 residues.

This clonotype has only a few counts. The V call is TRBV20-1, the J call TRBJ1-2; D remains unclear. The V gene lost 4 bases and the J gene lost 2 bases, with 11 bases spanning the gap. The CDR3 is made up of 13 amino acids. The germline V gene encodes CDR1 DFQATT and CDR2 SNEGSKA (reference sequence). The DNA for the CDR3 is TGCAGTGCTAATCTAGACGGGAACTATGGCTACACCTTC. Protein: CSANLDGNYGYTF.

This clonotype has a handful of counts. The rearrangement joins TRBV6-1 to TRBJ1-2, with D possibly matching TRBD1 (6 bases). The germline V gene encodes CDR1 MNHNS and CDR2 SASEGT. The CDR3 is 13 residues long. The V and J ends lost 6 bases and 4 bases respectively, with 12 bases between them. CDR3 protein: CASRNRQAYGYTF. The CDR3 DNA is TGTGCCAGCAGGAACCGACAGGCCTATGGCTACACCTTC.

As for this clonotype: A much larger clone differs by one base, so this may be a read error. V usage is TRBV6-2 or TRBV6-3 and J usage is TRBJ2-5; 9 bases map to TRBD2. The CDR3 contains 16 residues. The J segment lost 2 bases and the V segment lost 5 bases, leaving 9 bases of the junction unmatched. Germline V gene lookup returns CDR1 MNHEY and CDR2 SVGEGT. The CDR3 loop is CASSECTSGLQETQYF. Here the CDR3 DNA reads TGTGCCAGCAGTGAATGCACTAGCGGGCTTCAAGAGACCCAGTACTTC.

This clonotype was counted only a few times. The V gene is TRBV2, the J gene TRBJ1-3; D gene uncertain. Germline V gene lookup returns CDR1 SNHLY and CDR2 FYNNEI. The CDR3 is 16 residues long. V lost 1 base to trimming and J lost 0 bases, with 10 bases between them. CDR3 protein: CASSEDELLSGNTIYF. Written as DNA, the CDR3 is TGTGCCAGCAGTGAAGACGAGTTACTCTCTGGAAACACCATATATTTT.